Each of the 32 T cell receptor beta chains below was sequenced from the same sample in a study of beta chain features in type 1 diabetes. Reverse transcribing all isolated RNA meant expressed TCRB transcripts were sequenced. Using immunoSEQ multiplex PCR, the repertoire was profiled, and TCRdb retains in-frame clones only, with some absent. The repertoire consists of 130,000 to 150,000 clones, with around 51% occurring once and the leading ten covering under 0.45%. The sample taken for sequencing was Tregs from blood. These TCRs come from a man aged 18 to 30 in good health.

This clone has only a few counts. The V and J genes are TRBV7-2 and TRBJ2-5; maybe TRBD1 (6 bases). TRBJ2-7 matches the DNA end more closely, so the J call is doubtful. Germline CDR1 reads SGHTA; CDR2 reads FQGNSA. CDR3 length: 13 amino acids. The DNA for the CDR3 is TGTGCCAGCAGCCGACAGGAACTCTACGAGCAGTACTTC. It encodes CASSRQELYEQYF.

The chain is built from TRBV5-1 and TRBJ2-3; tentatively, D is TRBD1 (5 bases). Looked up from germline, CDR1 is SGHRS and CDR2 is YFSETQ. There are 14 residues in the CDR3. V dropped 3 bases and J dropped 2 bases, with 10 bases sitting between them. In DNA, the CDR3 is TGCGCCAGCAGCTCGGACACATCCACAGATACGCAGTATTTT. It codes for CASSSDTSTDTQYF.

The gene calls are TRBV29-1 and TRBJ1-1; D perhaps matches TRBD1 (6 bases). The CDR3 covers 12 residues. Germline assignment: CDR1 SQVTM and CDR2 ANQGSEA. Trimming removed 7 bases at V and 3 bases at J, with 12 bases between. The CDR3 DNA reads TGCAGCGCATACAGGGCTGACACTGAAGCTTTCTTT. Its translation: CSAYRADTEAFF.

This CDR3 reads CASSPPPDRNTEAFF. For the CDR3, the DNA is TGTGCCAGCTCACCTCCCCCCGACAGAAACACTGAAGCTTTCTTT. The gene calls are TRBV18 and TRBJ1-1; D is perhaps TRBD1 (5 bases). Trimming removed 3 bases at V and 2 bases at J, with 13 bases between. There are 15 residues in the CDR3. CDR1 is KGHSH, CDR2 LQKENI, per germline.

This clone has just a few counts. The rearrangement links TRBV28 to TRBJ2-7, with 10 bases lining up with TRBD1. V was pared by 6 bases and J by 3 bases, with 5 bases of the junction left unmatched. The germline gives CDR1 MDHEN, CDR2 SYDVKM. The CDR3 covers 14 residues. The CDR3: CASRGQGFLYEQYF. CDR3 bases: TGTGCCAGCAGGGGACAGGGGTTCCTCTACGAGCAGTACTTC.

The V call is TRBV18, the J call TRBJ2-4, with D perhaps TRBD1 (7 bases). The CDR3 has 15 residues. From germline, CDR1 is KGHSH and CDR2 LQKENI. Trimming pared 6 bases from V and 1 base from J, leaving 13 bases between. CDR3 loop: CASSPAGGAKNIQYF. CDR3 sequence (DNA): TGTGCCAGCTCCCCCGCAGGGGGGGCCAAAAACATTCAGTACTTC.

This clone has just a few counts. DNA of the CDR3: TGTGCCAGCAGCTCCACCGGGACAGGGATAGGAGATACGCAGTATTTT. This sequence encodes CASSSTGTGIGDTQYF. The chain combines TRBV7-2 with TRBJ2-3; 9 bases match TRBD1. The germline gives CDR1 SGHTA, CDR2 FQGNSA. Trimming at V came to 4 bases and at J to 5 bases, leaving 10 bases not matched to a gene. This CDR3 spans 16 amino acids. The whole variable domain, filled in from reference TRBV7-2 and TRBJ2-3, reads GAGVSQSPSNKVTEKGKDVELRCDPISGHTALYWYRQSLGQGLEFLIYFQGNSAPDKSGLPSDRFSAERTGGSVSTLTIQRTQQEDSAVYLCASSSTGTGIGDTQYFGPGTRLTVL.

The chain employs TRBV7-8 and TRBJ1-1, with TRBD1 as a possible D gene (6 bases). The germline V gene has CDR1 SGHVS and CDR2 FQNEAQ. Deletions cut 2 bases from V and 1 base from J, with 11 bases between. The CDR3 contains 15 residues. The CDR3 region has the DNA TGTGCCAGCAGCTTATTTGGGGGACAGAACACTGAAGCTTTCTTT. This sequence encodes CASSLFGGQNTEAFF.

This clone has only a few counts. The chain has TRBV7-3 and TRBJ2-6; D is undetermined. The CDR3 covers 14 residues. The germline V gene encodes CDR1 SGHTA and CDR2 FQGTGA. V was cut by 6 bases and J by 0 bases, with 6 bases left in between. CDR3 sequence: CASSHGSGANVLTF. CDR3 nucleotide sequence: TGTGCCAGCAGTCACGGCTCTGGGGCCAACGTCCTGACTTTC.

V is TRBV7-9 and J is TRBJ1-5, with no clear D. Trimming removed 7 bases at V and 0 bases at J, with 10 bases between. The CDR3 runs 14 residues. Germline loops: CDR1 SEHNR, CDR2 FQNEAQ (reference sequence). The CDR3 reads CASTLTPSNQPQHF. The CDR3 DNA sequence: TGTGCCAGCACTTTGACACCTAGCAATCAGCCCCAGCATTTT.

The chain couples TRBV25-1 to TRBJ2-3; TRBD2 aligns across 9 bases. Germline V lookup: CDR1 MGHDK, CDR2 SYGVNS. The CDR3 totals 13 residues. The V gene end was trimmed by 5 bases and the J gene end by 6 bases; junction bases not matched to a gene: 3. Written as DNA, the CDR3 is TGTGCCAGCAGTTGGACTAGCGTGGATACGCAGTATTTT. The encoded protein is CASSWTSVDTQYF.

The chain recombines TRBV2 with TRBJ1-1; D uncertain. CDR3 length: 14 residues. The germline V gene encodes CDR1 SNHLY and CDR2 FYNNEI. Trimming removed 7 bases from V and 1 base from J, with 13 bases in between. CDR3 DNA: TGTGCCAGCACCTTTGAGGTGTCGAACACTGAAGCTTTCTTT. Its translation: CASTFEVSNTEAFF. Complete variable domain (other parts from reference TRBV2 and TRBJ1-1): EPEVTQTPSHQVTQMGQEVILRCVPISNHLYFYWYRQILGQKVEFLVSFYNNEISEKSEIFDDQFSVERPDGSNFTLKIRSTKLEDSAMYFCASTFEVSNTEAFFGQGTRLTVV.

The chain combines TRBV4-3 with TRBJ2-7, with D hard to call. Germline loops: CDR1 LGHNA, CDR2 YSLEER. The CDR3 loop spans 13 amino acids. V was clipped by 1 base and J by 2 bases, with 6 bases between them. The CDR3 loop reads CASSQGRTYEQYF. The CDR3 bases are TGCGCCAGCAGCCAAGGGCGGACCTACGAGCAGTACTTC.

V is TRBV28 and J is TRBJ1-2, with TRBD1 matching over 8 bases. J gave up 8 bases and V 3 bases, and 17 bases lay outside the gene matches. Germline values: CDR1 MDHEN, CDR2 SYDVKM. The CDR3 runs to 17 residues. The CDR3 protein is CASSFMARGRGLRGYTF. The CDR3 nucleotides read TGTGCCAGCAGTTTTATGGCCCGGGGCAGGGGGCTACGGGGCTACACCTTC.

In this sample, this clone turned up once. This sequence joins TRBV6-5 and TRBJ2-5; D not resolved. Germline lookup yields CDR1 MNHEY and CDR2 SVGAGI. The CDR3 covers 12 residues. With 6 bases removed from V and 2 bases from J, the gap between germline ends came to 7 bases. The CDR3, as DNA: TGTGCCAGCAGCCAGGCTCAAGAGACCCAGTACTTC. Translated, it gives CASSQAQETQYF.

The chain combines TRBV9 with TRBJ1-2; 8 bases fit TRBD1. CDR3 length: 18 amino acids. V was pared by 0 bases and J by 3 bases, with 13 bases of the junction left unmatched. Germline CDR1 SGDLS, CDR2 YYNGEE. The CDR3 coding sequence is TGTGCCAGCAGCGTAGGTTTCACCTCCGGACAGGGCTACTATGGCTACACCTTC. As protein: CASSVGFTSGQGYYGYTF.

This clone has more than one count but fewer than ten. The rearrangement uses TRBV6-5 and TRBJ2-7, with D possibly matching TRBD2 (7 bases). Trimming cost V 8 bases and J 2 bases, with 16 bases left between them. This CDR3 comprises 14 residues. Looked up from germline, CDR1 is MNHEY and CDR2 is SVGAGI. CDR3 loop: CASGPRGGAYEQYF. The CDR3 bases are TGTGCCAGCGGTCCAAGGGGGGGGGCCTACGAGCAGTACTTC.

This clone appeared a few times. The CDR3 DNA follows: TGTGCCAGCAGCTCCCGGGTGGCCAAAGAGACCCAGTACTTC. It encodes CASSSRVAKETQYF. The V gene is TRBV7-2, the J gene TRBJ2-5; D gene ambiguous. Germline V gene data show CDR1 as SGHTA and CDR2 as FQGNSA. The CDR3 loop spans 14 amino acids. The V gene lost 4 bases and the J gene lost 3 bases, with 12 bases spanning the gap.

The rearrangement uses TRBV7-2 and TRBJ2-2; 9 bases align to TRBD1. The germline V gene has CDR1 SGHTA and CDR2 FQGNSA. The CDR3 is 16 amino acids. Germline trimming cut 5 bases from V and 1 base from J; bases unmatched to any gene: 5. CDR3 amino acids: CASSQGQGKNTGELFF. DNA for the CDR3: TGTGCCAGCAGCCAAGGACAGGGGAAGAACACCGGGGAGCTGTTTTTT. Full variable domain (remainder filled in from reference TRBV7-2 and TRBJ2-2): GAGVSQSPSNKVTEKGKDVELRCDPISGHTALYWYRQSLGQGLEFLIYFQGNSAPDKSGLPSDRFSAERTGGSVSTLTIQRTQQEDSAVYLCASSQGQGKNTGELFFGEGSRLTVL.

To note about this clone: The identical CDR3 is also encoded by other nucleotide sequences in the sample. This chain connects TRBV7-2 to TRBJ2-7; D gene unclear. From germline, CDR1 is SGHTA and CDR2 FQGNSA. The V gene lost 5 bases and the J gene lost 4 bases, with 6 bases spanning the gap. The CDR3 runs to 11 residues. For the CDR3, the DNA is TGTGCCAGCAGCCTGTCTTACGAGCAGTACTTC. Protein: CASSLSYEQYF. Together with reference TRBV7-2 and TRBJ2-7, the CDR3 gives the full variable domain: GAGVSQSPSNKVTEKGKDVELRCDPISGHTALYWYRQSLGQGLEFLIYFQGNSAPDKSGLPSDRFSAERTGGSVSTLTIQRTQQEDSAVYLCASSLSYEQYFGPGTRLTVT.

To note about this clone: The identical CDR3 is also encoded by other nucleotide sequences in the sample. The chain joins TRBV6-5 to TRBJ2-5, with D uncertain. The germline V and J ends were trimmed by 6 bases and 5 bases, with 7 bases remaining between them. Germline V lookup: CDR1 MNHEY, CDR2 SVGAGI. The CDR3 has 11 residues. DNA of the CDR3: TGTGCCAGCAGCCTGAGGGAGACCCAGTACTTC. Protein sequence: CASSLRETQYF.

This clone was seen only once. The genes are TRBV18 and TRBJ1-2, with 8 bases matching TRBD1. V lost 3 bases and J lost 7; bases outside the gene matches: 4. This CDR3 region has 13 residues. CDR1 is KGHSH, CDR2 LQKENI, per germline. CDR3 nucleotides: TGTGCCAGCTCACCCGGACAGGGCGGTGGCTACACCTTC. Protein sequence: CASSPGQGGGYTF.

The V gene is TRBV9, the J gene TRBJ1-6; tentatively, D is TRBD1 (5 bases). The germline gives CDR1 SGDLS, CDR2 YYNGEE. Trimming shortened V by 3 bases and J by 4 bases, and 8 bases separated the two germline ends. The CDR3 extends over 14 amino acids. CDR3 loop: CASSGQIYNSPLHF. DNA for the CDR3: TGTGCCAGCAGCGGACAGATTTATAATTCACCCCTCCACTTT.

The J gene is TRBJ1-1, the V gene TRBV19; TRBD1 matches at 8 bases. Trimming removed 6 bases from V and 5 bases from J; junction bases left unmatched: 17. CDR3 length: 17 residues. Per the germline V gene, CDR1 is LNHDA and CDR2 is SQIVND (reference sequence). Here the CDR3 reads CASRYRGTGGLWTEAFF. The CDR3 DNA reads TGTGCCAGTAGATATAGAGGGACAGGTGGATTGTGGACTGAAGCTTTCTTT.

The chain couples TRBV5-4 to TRBJ1-2; tentatively, D is TRBD1 (6 bases). This CDR3 has 14 residues. Trimming shortened V by 7 bases and J by 1 base, and 14 bases separated the two germline ends. CDR1 and CDR2 from the germline V gene are SGHNT and YYREEE (reference sequence). The DNA of the CDR3 is TGTGCCAGCCGGCAGGGCAGGGGTAACTATGGCTACACCTTC. Protein product: CASRQGRGNYGYTF.

The J gene is TRBJ2-6, the V gene TRBV5-1; 7 bases agree with TRBD2. The CDR3 totals 20 residues. V lost 4 bases and J lost 0; bases outside the gene matches: 16. Germline V gene data show CDR1 as SGHRS and CDR2 as YFSETQ. The CDR3 here is CASSGVKGAGRSSGANVLTF. CDR3 DNA sequence: TGCGCCAGCAGCGGGGTTAAGGGAGCGGGACGTAGCTCTGGGGCCAACGTCCTGACTTTC.

The chain recombines TRBV6-5 with TRBJ2-7; D possibly corresponds to TRBD1 (5 bases). V was pared by 6 bases and J by 3 bases, with 9 bases between. CDR3 length: 12 residues. Germline CDR1 reads MNHEY; CDR2 reads SVGAGI. CDR3 DNA: TGTGCCAGCAGCAGCGACAGCTACGAGCAGTACTTC. Translation: CASSSDSYEQYF.

This clone occurred once. This sample includes further DNA sequences coding for the same CDR3. This chain links TRBV4-3 with TRBJ1-6; maybe TRBD1 (5 bases). The CDR3 spans 14 residues. The germline CDR1 and CDR2 sequences are LGHNA and YSLEER. Between the trimmed V and J ends, which lost 0 bases and 7 bases, there was a span of 7 bases. CDR3 sequence: CASSQDWGNSPLHF. CDR3 nucleotide sequence: TGCGCCAGCAGCCAAGATTGGGGCAATTCACCCCTCCACTTT.

This chain joins TRBV30 and TRBJ2-1; a possible D gene is TRBD1 (5 bases). Germline assignment: CDR1 GTSNPN and CDR2 SVGIG (reference sequence). The CDR3 length is 13 residues. Deletions cut 4 bases from V and 8 bases from J, with 15 bases between. CDR3 sequence reads: CAWNARASHEQFF. CDR3 nucleotide sequence: TGTGCCTGGAACGCCAGGGCAAGCCATGAGCAGTTCTTC.

This chain joins TRBV10-3 and TRBJ2-5, with D tentatively TRBD1 (6 bases). Per the germline V gene, CDR1 is ENHRY and CDR2 is SYGVKD. V lost 6 bases, J lost 0 bases, and 8 bases lay in between. CDR3 length: 13 amino acids. The CDR3 protein is CAISGTNQETQYF. The CDR3 DNA reads TGTGCCATCAGCGGGACAAACCAAGAGACCCAGTACTTC.

This chain connects TRBV18 to TRBJ2-1, with 7 bases fitting TRBD1. V shed 0 bases, J shed 4 bases, and the junction held 12 bases outside the gene matches. The CDR3 sequence is 18 residues long. CDR1 and CDR2 (germline): KGHSH, LQKENI. CDR3 sequence reads: CASSPPHLGDSFYNEQFF. The CDR3 DNA reads as TGTGCCAGCTCACCACCTCATTTAGGGGACAGCTTTTACAATGAGCAGTTCTTC.

There are a few counts of this clone. The V call is TRBV7-2, the J call TRBJ2-3, with D possibly matching TRBD2 (6 bases). The CDR3 covers 17 residues. Trimming shortened V by 1 base and J by 2 bases, and 16 bases separated the two germline ends. Germline V CDR1 and CDR2: SGHTA, FQGNSA. CDR3 amino acids: CASSLVGGGGFTDTQYF. CDR3 bases: TGTGCCAGCAGCTTAGTGGGTGGGGGAGGATTCACAGATACGCAGTATTTT.